Following are 15 T cell receptor beta chains from one sample sequenced in a study of blood T cell repertoires in COVID-19. The table came from immunoSEQ multiplex PCR; TCRdb's copy has only in-frame clones and leaves some out. The table has 85,000 to 130,000 clones, over 65% seen once; the top ten hold 26%. The sequencing sample was made of peripheral blood. These receptor sequences come from a man in his fifties or sixties with acute or convalescent COVID-19.

This clone was seen just once. The chain carries TRBV3-1 (or the pseudogene TRBV3-2) and TRBJ2-3; a possible D gene is TRBD1 (6 bases). The CDR3 spans 14 residues. V lost 1 base and J lost 6, with 11 bases in between. CDR1 is LGHDT and CDR2 is YNNKEL in the germline V gene (reference sequence). CDR3 loop: CASSQVSRGDTQYF. For the CDR3, the DNA is TGTGCCAGCAGCCAAGTCTCTAGGGGGGATACGCAGTATTTT.

V is TRBV6-5 and J is TRBJ1-1; D is unresolved. With 2 bases removed from V and 0 bases from J, the gap between germline ends came to 10 bases. The CDR3 has 15 residues. Germline-derived CDR1 and CDR2 are MNHEY and SVGAGI. CDR3 DNA sequence: TGTGCCAGCAGTTACCAGACACAGATGAACACTGAAGCTTTCTTT. Encoded protein: CASSYQTQMNTEAFF.

This clone was seen just once. The chain links TRBV19 to TRBJ2-5; possibly TRBD2 for D (5 bases). Per the germline V gene, CDR1 is LNHDA and CDR2 is SQIVND (reference sequence). Deletions cut 5 bases from V and 3 bases from J, with 13 bases between. The CDR3 runs to 14 residues. The CDR3 DNA sequence: TGTGCCAGTAGTTCGAGCGGAGTGAAAGAGACCCAGTACTTC. This sequence encodes CASSSSGVKETQYF.

V gene TRBV5-1 combines with J gene TRBJ1-4; 12 nucleotides line up with TRBD1. The V gene end was trimmed by 4 bases and the J gene end by 8 bases; junction bases not matched to a gene: 3. In germline, CDR1 is SGHRS, CDR2 YFSETQ. This CDR3 spans 14 amino acids. As DNA, the CDR3 is TGCGCCAGCAGCCGGGACAGGGGGCAAGAAAAACTGTTTTTT. Translated: CASSRDRGQEKLFF.

The J gene is TRBJ2-3, the V gene TRBV29-1; D uncertain. V dropped 7 bases and J dropped 0 bases, with 11 bases sitting between them. CDR1 is SQVTM, CDR2 ANQGSEA, per germline. The CDR3 extends over 13 amino acids. This CDR3 is CSENGASTDTQYF. The CDR3 nucleotides read TGCAGCGAGAACGGAGCTAGCACAGATACGCAGTATTTT.

This clone was recorded only once. This chain connects TRBV4-3 to TRBJ2-1, with a tentative D call TRBD2 (5 bases). CDR1 is LGHNA, CDR2 YSLEER, per germline. This CDR3 spans 16 amino acids. Trimming pared 1 base from V and 10 bases from J, leaving 20 bases between. The DNA for the CDR3 is TGCGCCAGCAGCCAAGCCCGGGGTGGGATCACATGGGAGCAGTTCTTC. Residues: CASSQARGGITWEQFF.

This rearrangement joins TRBV14 to TRBJ2-1; D is possibly TRBD1 (8 bases). This CDR3 comprises 16 residues. The ends were cut back, 2 bases at V and 1 base at J, with 12 bases in the middle. CDR1 and CDR2 from the germline V gene are SGHDN and FVKESK. The CDR3 nucleotides are TGTGCCAGCAGCCAATACAGGGGGGGATCCTACAATGAGCAGTTCTTC. Amino acids: CASSQYRGGSYNEQFF. Drawing the rest from reference TRBV14 and TRBJ2-1, the complete variable domain is EAGVTQFPSHSVIEKGQTVTLRCDPISGHDNLYWYRRVMGKEIKFLLHFVKESKQDESGMPNNRFLAERTGGTYSTLKVQPAELEDSGVYFCASSQYRGGSYNEQFFGPGTRLTVL.

The J gene is TRBJ2-2, the V gene TRBV2, with 7 bases matching TRBD2. The CDR3 covers 14 residues. CDR1 and CDR2 from the germline V gene are SNHLY and FYNNEI. The trim removed 8 bases at V and 3 bases at J, leaving 6 bases unmatched. The CDR3 reads CASGGRVHTGELFF. The CDR3 DNA is TGTGCCAGCGGGGGGAGGGTGCACACCGGGGAGCTGTTTTTT. The complete variable domain, with remaining parts taken from reference TRBV2 and TRBJ2-2, reads EPEVTQTPSHQVTQMGQEVILRCVPISNHLYFYWYRQILGQKVEFLVSFYNNEISEKSEIFDDQFSVERPDGSNFTLKIRSTKLEDSAMYFCASGGRVHTGELFFGEGSRLTVL.

V gene TRBV14 combines with J gene TRBJ1-6; D perhaps matches TRBD1 (5 bases). Deletions cut 4 bases from V and 3 bases from J, with 7 bases between. The CDR3 covers 14 residues. Germline CDR1 SGHDN, CDR2 FVKESK. CDR3: CASSPGHYNSPLHF. The CDR3 region has the DNA TGTGCCAGCAGCCCAGGACACTATAATTCACCCCTCCACTTT.

The rearrangement links TRBV6-1 to TRBJ1-4; 10 positions match TRBD1. CDR3 size: 17 residues. Germline trimming cut 2 bases from V and 9 bases from J; bases unmatched to any gene: 12. CDR1 is MNHNS, CDR2 SASEGT, per germline. The CDR3 region is CASSETGQGSFGQKLFF. DNA for the CDR3: TGTGCCAGCAGTGAAACGGGACAGGGGAGTTTCGGTCAAAAACTGTTTTTT.

This chain connects TRBV7-9 to TRBJ1-1; the D gene is possibly TRBD1 (5 bases). CDR3 length equals 12 residues. Germline CDR1 reads SEHNR; CDR2 reads FQNEAQ (reference sequence). Trimming stripped 1 base from V and 11 bases from J, with 11 bases between. CDR3 DNA sequence: TGTGCCAGCAGCTTAGTCAGGGCGCGGGCTTTCTTT. It is translated as CASSLVRARAFF.

The chain recombines TRBV25-1 with TRBJ1-5, with D possibly TRBD1 on 6 matching bases. V lost 3 bases to trimming and J lost 2 bases, with 8 bases between them. Germline V CDR1 and CDR2: MGHDK, SYGVNS. The CDR3 length is 14 residues. CDR3 amino acids: CASSETGGNQPQHF. The DNA for the CDR3 is TGTGCCAGCAGTGAGACAGGCGGCAATCAGCCCCAGCATTTT.

This clone showed up many times. The chain has TRBV19 and TRBJ2-1, with 8 bases that match TRBD1. Germline CDR1 is LNHDA and CDR2 is SQIVND (reference sequence). The CDR3 has 17 amino acids. The trim removed 4 bases at V and 8 bases at J, leaving 16 bases unmatched. CDR3 residues: CASSTPGQGWGSHEQFF. CDR3 DNA sequence: TGTGCCAGTAGTACCCCCGGACAGGGTTGGGGGTCACATGAGCAGTTCTTC.

This clone is a singleton in its sample. The chain has TRBV6-1 and TRBJ1-3; the match to TRBD1 covers 12 bases. The germline gives CDR1 MNHNS, CDR2 SASEGT. V was pared by 4 bases and J by 0 bases, with 7 bases of the junction left unmatched. CDR3 length equals 18 residues. CDR3 amino acids: CASSGRDRGPRSGNTIYF. In DNA form, the CDR3 reads TGTGCCAGCAGTGGCCGGGACAGGGGGCCTCGCTCTGGAAACACCATATATTTT.

The gene calls are TRBV6-2 or TRBV6-3 and TRBJ2-3; a weak D match, TRBD2 (6 bases). Trimming shortened V by 5 bases and J by 6 bases, and 15 bases separated the two germline ends. CDR1 is MNHEY and CDR2 is SVGEGT in the germline V gene. The CDR3 covers 14 residues. In DNA form, the CDR3 reads TGTGCCAGCAGTCCCAGCGGGTCTAGCGATACGCAGTATTTT. This codes for CASSPSGSSDTQYF.